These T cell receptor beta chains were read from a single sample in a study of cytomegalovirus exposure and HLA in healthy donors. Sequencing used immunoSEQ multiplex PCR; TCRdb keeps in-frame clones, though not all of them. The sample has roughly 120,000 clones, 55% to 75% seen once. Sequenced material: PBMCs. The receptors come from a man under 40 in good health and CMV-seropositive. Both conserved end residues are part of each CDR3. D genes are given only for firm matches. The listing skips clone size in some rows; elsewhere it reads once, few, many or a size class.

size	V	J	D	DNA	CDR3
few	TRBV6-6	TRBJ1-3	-	TGTGCCAGCACTTCCTACCCGGGGGGAAACACCATATATTTT	CASTSYPGGNTIYF
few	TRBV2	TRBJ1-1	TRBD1	TGTGCCAGCAGTGTAATAGTGGGACAGTCTGAAGCTTTCTTT	CASSVIVGQSEAFF
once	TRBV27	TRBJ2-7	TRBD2	TGTGCCAGCACCCATAGCGGGGGGAAACACAAGCAGTACTTC	CASTHSGGKHKQYF
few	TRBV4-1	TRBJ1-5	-	TGCGCCAGCAGCCAAGATGCAGGGACAAATCAGCCCCAGCATTTT	CASSQDAGTNQPQHF
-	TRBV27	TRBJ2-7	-	TGTGCCAGCAGTTTACGGCCAGGGGTTCGTTCCCACGAGCAGTACTTC	CASSLRPGVRSHEQYF
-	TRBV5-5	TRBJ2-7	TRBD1	TGTGCCAGCAGCCCGACAGGGTCCCCCTACGAGCAGTACTTC	CASSPTGSPYEQYF
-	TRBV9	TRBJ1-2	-	TGTGCCAGCAGCGTAGGTGGAGGGCCGAGGAACGGCTACACCTTC	CASSVGGGPRNGYTF
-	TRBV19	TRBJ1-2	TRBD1	TGTGCCAGTAGGACACCTGCGGGGACAGGCGGACCTGGCTACACCTTC	CASRTPAGTGGPGYTF
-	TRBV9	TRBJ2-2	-	TGTGCCAGCAGCGTAGGTAATAGCGCCAACACCGGGGAGCTGTTTTTT	CASSVGNSANTGELFF
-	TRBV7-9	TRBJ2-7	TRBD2	TGTGCCAGCAGCCAAGCGGGGCTAGCGGGGACCGACGAGCAGTACTTC	CASSQAGLAGTDEQYF
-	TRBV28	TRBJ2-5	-	TGTGCCAGCAGTCCCGAGGGAGGCGCGACGTGGGCCCAGTACTTC	CASSPEGGATWAQYF
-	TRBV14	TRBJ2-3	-	TGTGCCAGCAGCCAAGACAGGGCAGATACGCAGTATTTT	CASSQDRADTQYF
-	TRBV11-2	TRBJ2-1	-	TGTGCCAGCAGCTTAGGACAGAAGAAGTGGACTGAGCAGTTCTTC	CASSLGQKKWTEQFF
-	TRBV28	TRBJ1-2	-	TGTGCCACCCAAGGCGCAGGGCCTGGGGCTAACTATGGCTACACCTTC	CATQGAGPGANYGYTF
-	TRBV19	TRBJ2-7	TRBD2	TGTGCCAGTAGTAAGTACGCGGGAGGGCCTTACGAGCAGTACTTC	CASSKYAGGPYEQYF
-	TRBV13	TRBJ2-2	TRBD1	TGTGCCAGCAGCTTAGGGGGACAGGGGGTCGCCGGGGAGCTGTTTTTT	CASSLGGQGVAGELFF
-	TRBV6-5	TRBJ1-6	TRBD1	TGTGCCAGCAGTTACTGGACAGGGGGCCACTCACCCCTCCACTTT	CASSYWTGGHSPLHF
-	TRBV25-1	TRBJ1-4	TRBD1	TGTGCCAGCAGTGAAGGGTCGGGACAGGTTCGAGAAAAACTGTTTTTT	CASSEGSGQVREKLFF
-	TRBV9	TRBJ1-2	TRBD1	TGTGCCAGCTGGGGAACAGGGGGGGCTTATGGCTACACCTTC	CASWGTGGAYGYTF
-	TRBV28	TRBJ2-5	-	TGTGCCAGCAGATCCCCTTTAGGCGGAAAAGAGACCCAGTACTTC	CASRSPLGGKETQYF